The 3 T cell receptor beta chains below all came from one sample that was sequenced in a study of blood T cells in healthy people across ages. Together with a sample-barcoded 5' primer, a J-beta primer mix was included in a second PCR lasting roughly 6 to 12 cycles. TCRdb re-derived calls from the 5' RACE reads in MiXCR, one entry per CDR3 protein. This sample has 380,000 or so distinct CDR3 sequences, with 45% to 60% found just once. The material sequenced was blood. Every receptor here comes from a man aged 55-75 years in good health.

J is TRBJ1-1 and V is TRBV29-1; TRBD1 matches at 8 bases. Germline V CDR1 and CDR2: SQVTM, ANQGSEA. CDR3 size: 16 residues. Trimming removed 8 bases from V and 0 bases from J; junction bases left unmatched: 14. CDR3 region: CSTYRRQGALNTEAFF. DNA for the CDR3: TGCAGCACATACCGGCGGCAGGGGGCGTTGAACACTGAAGCTTTCTTT.

V gene TRBV6-1 combines with J gene TRBJ2-1; either TRBD1 or TRBD2 may supply D (6 bases each). This CDR3 spans 14 amino acids. The germline CDR1 and CDR2 sequences are MNHNS and SASEGT. Trimming removed 4 bases from V and 8 bases from J, with 15 bases in between. The CDR3 DNA sequence: TGTGCCAGCAGTGCGCGGAATAGGGGGGATGAGCAGTTCTTC. Translating it yields CASSARNRGDEQFF.

This clonotype was seen a few times. The chain has TRBV7-2 and TRBJ1-2; D ambiguous. The V and J ends lost 5 bases and 2 bases respectively, with 18 bases between them. The CDR3 has 16 amino acids. Germline CDR1 SGHTA, CDR2 FQGNSA. DNA for the CDR3: TGTGCCAGCAGCCCTATGATCGGAGAAATAAACTATGGCTACACCTTC. Translation: CASSPMIGEINYGYTF.